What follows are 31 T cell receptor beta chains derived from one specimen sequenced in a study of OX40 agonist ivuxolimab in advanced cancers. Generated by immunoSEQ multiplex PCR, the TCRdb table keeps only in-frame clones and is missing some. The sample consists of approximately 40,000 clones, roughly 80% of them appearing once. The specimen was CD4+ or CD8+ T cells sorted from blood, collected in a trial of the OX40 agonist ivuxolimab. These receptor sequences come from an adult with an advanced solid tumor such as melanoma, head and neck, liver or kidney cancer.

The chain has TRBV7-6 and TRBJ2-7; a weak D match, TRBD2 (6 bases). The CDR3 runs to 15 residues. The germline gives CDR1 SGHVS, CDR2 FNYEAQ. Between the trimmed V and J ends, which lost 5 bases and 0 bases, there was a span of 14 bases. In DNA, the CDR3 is TGTGCCAGCAGCCCGACTAGTGTTAACTCCTACGAGCAGTACTTC. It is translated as CASSPTSVNSYEQYF.

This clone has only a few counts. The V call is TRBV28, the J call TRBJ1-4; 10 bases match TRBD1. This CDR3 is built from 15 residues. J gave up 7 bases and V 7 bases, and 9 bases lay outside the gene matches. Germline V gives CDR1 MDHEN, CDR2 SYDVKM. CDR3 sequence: CASTPGDRGTEKLFF. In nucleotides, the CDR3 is TGTGCCAGCACCCCCGGGGACAGGGGAACTGAAAAACTGTTTTTT.

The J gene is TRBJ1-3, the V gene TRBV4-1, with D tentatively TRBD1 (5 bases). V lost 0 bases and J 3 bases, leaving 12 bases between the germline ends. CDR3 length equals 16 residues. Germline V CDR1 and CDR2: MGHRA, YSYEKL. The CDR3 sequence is CASSQEVQGFGNTIYF. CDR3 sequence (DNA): TGCGCCAGCAGCCAAGAGGTCCAGGGCTTTGGAAACACCATATATTTT.

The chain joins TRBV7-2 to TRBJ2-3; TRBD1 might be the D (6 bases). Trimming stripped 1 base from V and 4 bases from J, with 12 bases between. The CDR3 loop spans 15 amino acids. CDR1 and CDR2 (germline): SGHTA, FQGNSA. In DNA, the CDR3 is TGTGCCAGCAGCTTAGGGCCAGGGGCGGCAGATACGCAGTATTTT. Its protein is CASSLGPGAADTQYF.

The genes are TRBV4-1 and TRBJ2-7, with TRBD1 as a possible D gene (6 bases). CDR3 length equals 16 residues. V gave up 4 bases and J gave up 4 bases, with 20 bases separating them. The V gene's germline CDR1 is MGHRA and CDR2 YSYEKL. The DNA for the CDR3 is TGCGCCAGCAGCCCACTCTTGGGACACCTAGGATACGAGCAGTACTTC. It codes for CASSPLLGHLGYEQYF.

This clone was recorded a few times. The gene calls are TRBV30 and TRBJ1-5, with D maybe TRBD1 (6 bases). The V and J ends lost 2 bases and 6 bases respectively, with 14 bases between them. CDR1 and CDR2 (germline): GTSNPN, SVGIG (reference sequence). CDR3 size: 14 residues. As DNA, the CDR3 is TGTGCCTGGAGTACCCCAGGGGTGGCTCAGCCCCAGCATTTT. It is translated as CAWSTPGVAQPQHF.

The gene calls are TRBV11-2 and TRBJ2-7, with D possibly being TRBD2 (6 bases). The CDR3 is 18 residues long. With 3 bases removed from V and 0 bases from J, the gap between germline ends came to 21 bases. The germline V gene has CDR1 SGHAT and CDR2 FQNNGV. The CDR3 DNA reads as TGTGCCAGCAGCTTGTCGGATTCAACTAGCCGCCTCTCCTACGAGCAGTACTTC. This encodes CASSLSDSTSRLSYEQYF. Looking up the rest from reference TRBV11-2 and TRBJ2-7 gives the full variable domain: EAGVAQSPRYKIIEKRQSVAFWCNPISGHATLYWYQQILGQGPKLLIQFQNNGVVDDSQLPKDRFSAERLKGVDSTLKIQPAKLEDSAVYLCASSLSDSTSRLSYEQYFGPGTRLTVT.

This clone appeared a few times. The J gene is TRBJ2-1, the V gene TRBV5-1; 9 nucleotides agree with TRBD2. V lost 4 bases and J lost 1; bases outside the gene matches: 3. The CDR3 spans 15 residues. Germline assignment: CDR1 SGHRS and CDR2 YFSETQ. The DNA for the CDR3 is TGCGCCAGCAGCCCTCTAGCGGGATCCTACAATGAGCAGTTCTTC. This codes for CASSPLAGSYNEQFF.

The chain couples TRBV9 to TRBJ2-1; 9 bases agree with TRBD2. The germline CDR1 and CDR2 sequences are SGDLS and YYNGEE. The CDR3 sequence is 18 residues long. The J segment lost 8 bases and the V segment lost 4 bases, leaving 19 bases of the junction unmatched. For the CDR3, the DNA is TGTGCCAGCAGCTTAGGCGTGGCTAGCGGGATAAGGGCAGATGAGCAGTTCTTC. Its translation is CASSLGVASGIRADEQFF.

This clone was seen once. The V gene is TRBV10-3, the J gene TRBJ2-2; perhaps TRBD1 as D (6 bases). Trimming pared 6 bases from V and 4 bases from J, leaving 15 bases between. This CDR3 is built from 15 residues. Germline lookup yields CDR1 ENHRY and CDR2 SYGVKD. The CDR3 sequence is CAIRLQGPSTGELFF. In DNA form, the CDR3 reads TGTGCCATCAGACTTCAGGGGCCTAGCACCGGGGAGCTGTTTTTT.

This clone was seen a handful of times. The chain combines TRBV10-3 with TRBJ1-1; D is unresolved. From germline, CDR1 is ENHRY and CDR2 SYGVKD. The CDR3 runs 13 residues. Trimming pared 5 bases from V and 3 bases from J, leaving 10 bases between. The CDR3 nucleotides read TGTGCCATCAGTCTCCATGAGGACACTGAAGCTTTCTTT. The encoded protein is CAISLHEDTEAFF.

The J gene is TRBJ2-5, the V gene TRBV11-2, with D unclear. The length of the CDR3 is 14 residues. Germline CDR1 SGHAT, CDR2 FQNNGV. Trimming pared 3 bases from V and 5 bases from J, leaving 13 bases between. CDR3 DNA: TGTGCCAGCAGCTTGGGTCTTCAGAGGGAGACCCAGTACTTC. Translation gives CASSLGLQRETQYF.

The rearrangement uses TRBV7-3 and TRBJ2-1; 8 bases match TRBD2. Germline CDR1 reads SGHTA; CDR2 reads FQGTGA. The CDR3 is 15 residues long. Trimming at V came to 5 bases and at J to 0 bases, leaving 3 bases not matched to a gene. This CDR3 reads CASSPGLASYNEQFF. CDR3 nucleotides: TGTGCCAGCAGCCCTGGACTAGCCTCCTACAATGAGCAGTTCTTC.

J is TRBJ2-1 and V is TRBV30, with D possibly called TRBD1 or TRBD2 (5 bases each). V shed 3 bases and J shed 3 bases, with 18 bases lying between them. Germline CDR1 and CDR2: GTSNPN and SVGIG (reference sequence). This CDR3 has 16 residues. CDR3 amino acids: CAWSEPLGTRYNEQFF. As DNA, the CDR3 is TGTGCCTGGAGCGAACCCTTGGGGACCCGCTACAATGAGCAGTTCTTC.

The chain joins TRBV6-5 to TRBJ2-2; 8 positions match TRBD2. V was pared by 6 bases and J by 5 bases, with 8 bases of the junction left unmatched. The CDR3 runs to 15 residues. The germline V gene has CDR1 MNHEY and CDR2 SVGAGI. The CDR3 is CASRLGLERTGELFF. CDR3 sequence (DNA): TGTGCCAGCAGACTGGGACTAGAGAGGACCGGGGAGCTGTTTTTT.

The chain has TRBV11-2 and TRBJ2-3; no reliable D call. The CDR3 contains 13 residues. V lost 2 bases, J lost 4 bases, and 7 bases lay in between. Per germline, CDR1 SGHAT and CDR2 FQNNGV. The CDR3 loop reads CASSLSGPDTQYF. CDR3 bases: TGTGCCAGCAGCTTATCGGGCCCAGATACGCAGTATTTT.

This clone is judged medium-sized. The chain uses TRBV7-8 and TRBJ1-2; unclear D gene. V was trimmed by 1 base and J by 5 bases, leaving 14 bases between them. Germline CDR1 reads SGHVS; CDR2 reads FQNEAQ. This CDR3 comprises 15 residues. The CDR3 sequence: CASSLVGNSGYGYTF. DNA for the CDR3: TGTGCCAGCAGCTTAGTCGGTAATAGTGGGTATGGCTACACCTTC.

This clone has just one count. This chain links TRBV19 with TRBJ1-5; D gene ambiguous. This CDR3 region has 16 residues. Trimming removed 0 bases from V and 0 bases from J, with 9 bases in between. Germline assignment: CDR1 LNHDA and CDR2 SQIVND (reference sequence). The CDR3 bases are TGTGCCAGTAGTATAGAAGGACGGAATAGCAATCAGCCCCAGCATTTT. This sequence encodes CASSIEGRNSNQPQHF.

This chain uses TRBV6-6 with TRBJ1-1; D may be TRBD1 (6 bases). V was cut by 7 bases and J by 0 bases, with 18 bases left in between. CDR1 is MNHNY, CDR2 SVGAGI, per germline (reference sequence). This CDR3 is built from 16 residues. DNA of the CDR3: TGTGCCAGCATTCGAGGTGGGACAATGATGAACACTGAAGCTTTCTTT. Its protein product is CASIRGGTMMNTEAFF.

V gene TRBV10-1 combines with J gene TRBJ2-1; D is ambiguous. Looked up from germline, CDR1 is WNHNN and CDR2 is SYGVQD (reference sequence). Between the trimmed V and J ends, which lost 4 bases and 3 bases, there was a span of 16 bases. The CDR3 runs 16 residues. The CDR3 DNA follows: TGCGCCAGCAGTGTCAGCCTCGGAGCAGGCTACAATGAGCAGTTCTTC. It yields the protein CASSVSLGAGYNEQFF.

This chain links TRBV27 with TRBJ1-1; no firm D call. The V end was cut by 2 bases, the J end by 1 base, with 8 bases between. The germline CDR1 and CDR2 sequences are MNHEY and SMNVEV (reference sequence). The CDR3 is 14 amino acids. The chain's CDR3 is CASSLQVQNTEAFF. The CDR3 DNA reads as TGTGCCAGCAGTTTACAGGTGCAGAACACTGAAGCTTTCTTT.

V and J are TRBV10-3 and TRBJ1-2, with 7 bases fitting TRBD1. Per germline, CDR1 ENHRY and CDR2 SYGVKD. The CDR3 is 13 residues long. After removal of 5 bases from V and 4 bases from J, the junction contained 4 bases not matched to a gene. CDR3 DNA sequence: TGTGCCATCAGTAAACAGGGGATCTATGGCTACACCTTC. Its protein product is CAISKQGIYGYTF.

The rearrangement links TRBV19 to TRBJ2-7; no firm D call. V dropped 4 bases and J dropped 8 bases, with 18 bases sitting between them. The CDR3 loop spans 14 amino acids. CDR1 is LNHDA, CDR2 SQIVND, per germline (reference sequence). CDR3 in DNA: TGTGCCAGTAGTACCTCGACGGTACCTACGAAGCAGTACTTC. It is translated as CASSTSTVPTKQYF.

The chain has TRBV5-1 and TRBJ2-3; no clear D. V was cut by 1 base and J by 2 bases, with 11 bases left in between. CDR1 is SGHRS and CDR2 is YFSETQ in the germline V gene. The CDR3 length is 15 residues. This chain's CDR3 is CASSLNHHNTDTQYF. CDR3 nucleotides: TGCGCCAGCAGCTTGAATCATCACAACACAGATACGCAGTATTTT.

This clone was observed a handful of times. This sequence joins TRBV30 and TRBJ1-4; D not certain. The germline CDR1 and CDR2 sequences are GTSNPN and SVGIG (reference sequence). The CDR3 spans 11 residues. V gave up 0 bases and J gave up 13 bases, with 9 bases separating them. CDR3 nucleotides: TGTGCCTGGAGTGTAAAGGGCTCACTGTTTTTT. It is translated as CAWSVKGSLFF. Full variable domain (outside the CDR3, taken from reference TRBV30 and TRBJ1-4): SQTIHQWPATLVQPVGSPLSLECTVEGTSNPNLYWYRQAAGRGLQLLFYSVGIGQISSEVPQNLSASRPQDRQFILSSKKLLLSDSGFYLCAWSVKGSLFFGSGTQLSVL.

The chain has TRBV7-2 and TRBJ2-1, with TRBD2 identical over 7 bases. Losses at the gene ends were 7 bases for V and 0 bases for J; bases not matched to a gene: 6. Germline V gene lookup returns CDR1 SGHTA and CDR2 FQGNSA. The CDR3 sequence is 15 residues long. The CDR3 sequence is CASTREGSSYNEQFF. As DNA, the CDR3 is TGTGCCAGCACCAGGGAGGGGAGCTCCTACAATGAGCAGTTCTTC.

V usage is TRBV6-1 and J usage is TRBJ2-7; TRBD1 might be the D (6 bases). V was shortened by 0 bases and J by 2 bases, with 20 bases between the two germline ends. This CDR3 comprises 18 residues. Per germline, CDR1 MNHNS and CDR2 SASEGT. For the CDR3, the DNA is TGTGCCAGCAGTGAAGCGCTACAGGGCGAGTTTCTGGCCTACGAGCAGTACTTC. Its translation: CASSEALQGEFLAYEQYF.

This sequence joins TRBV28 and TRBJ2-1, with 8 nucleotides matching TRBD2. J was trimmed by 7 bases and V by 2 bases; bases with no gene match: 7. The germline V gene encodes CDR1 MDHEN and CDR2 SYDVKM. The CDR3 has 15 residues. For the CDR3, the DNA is TGTGCCAGCAGTTTAGGAGGCGGGAGGTCAAATGAGCAGTTCTTC. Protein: CASSLGGGRSNEQFF.

The CDR3 loop is CASRQSTGGGNQPQHF. In nucleotides, the CDR3 is TGTGCCAGCAGGCAGTCGACAGGGGGCGGCAATCAGCCCCAGCATTTT. J is TRBJ1-5 and V is TRBV28; 10 bases align to TRBD1. V was pared by 6 bases and J by 2 bases, with 7 bases of the junction left unmatched. Per the germline V gene, CDR1 is MDHEN and CDR2 is SYDVKM. CDR3 length: 16 residues.

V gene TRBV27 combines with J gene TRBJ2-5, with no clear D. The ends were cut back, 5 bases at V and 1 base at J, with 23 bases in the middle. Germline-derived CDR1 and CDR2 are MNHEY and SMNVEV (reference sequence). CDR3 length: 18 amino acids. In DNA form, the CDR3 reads TGTGCCAGCAGTCCTCGGACCCCCAATCGTGGCTCCCAAGAGACCCAGTACTTC. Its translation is CASSPRTPNRGSQETQYF.

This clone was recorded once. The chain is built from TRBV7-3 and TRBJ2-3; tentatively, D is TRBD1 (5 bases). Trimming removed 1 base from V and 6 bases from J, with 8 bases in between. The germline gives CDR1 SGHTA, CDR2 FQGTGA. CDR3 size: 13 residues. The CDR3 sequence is CASSLKGFDTQYF. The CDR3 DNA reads TGTGCCAGCAGCTTAAAGGGGTTCGATACGCAGTATTTT. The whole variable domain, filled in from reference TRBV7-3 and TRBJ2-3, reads GAGVSQTPSNKVTEKGKYVELRCDPISGHTALYWYRQSLGQGPEFLIYFQGTGAADDSGLPNDRFFAVRPEGSVSTLKIQRTERGDSAVYLCASSLKGFDTQYFGPGTRLTVL.